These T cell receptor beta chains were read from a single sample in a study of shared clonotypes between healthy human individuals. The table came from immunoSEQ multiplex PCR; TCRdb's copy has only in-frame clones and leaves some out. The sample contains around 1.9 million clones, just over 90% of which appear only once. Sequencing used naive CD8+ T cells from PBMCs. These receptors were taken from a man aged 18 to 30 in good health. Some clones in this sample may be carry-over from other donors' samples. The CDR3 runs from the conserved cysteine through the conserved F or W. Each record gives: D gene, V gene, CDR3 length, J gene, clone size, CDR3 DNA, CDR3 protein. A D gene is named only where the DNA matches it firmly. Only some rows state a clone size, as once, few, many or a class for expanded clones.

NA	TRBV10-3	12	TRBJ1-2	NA	TGTGCCATCAGTGGGACAGCGTATGGCTACACCTTC	CAISGTAYGYTF
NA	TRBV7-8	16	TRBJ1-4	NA	TGTGCCAGCAGCTTAGAGGTCGTCGCAACTAATGAAAAACTGTTTTTT	CASSLEVVATNEKLFF
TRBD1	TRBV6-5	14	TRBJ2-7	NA	TGTGCCAGCAGTAATACAGGGGGGTGGTTCGAGCAGTACTTC	CASSNTGGWFEQYF
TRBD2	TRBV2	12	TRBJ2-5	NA	TGTGCCAGCCACGGACTAGCGGAGACCCAGTACTTC	CASHGLAETQYF
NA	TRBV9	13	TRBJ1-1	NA	TGTGCCAGCAGCGTGGGGGGCTGGACTGAAGCTTTCTTT	CASSVGGWTEAFF
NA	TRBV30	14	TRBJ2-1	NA	TGTGCCTGGAGTGCGGCGGCCTCCTGGGATGAGCAGTTCTTC	CAWSAAASWDEQFF
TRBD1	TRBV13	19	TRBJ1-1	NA	TGTGCCAGCAGCTTAACAAACCTCCCGGGACAGGGGCGGGACACTGAAGCTTTCTTT	CASSLTNLPGQGRDTEAFF
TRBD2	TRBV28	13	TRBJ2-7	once	TGTGCCAGCAGTTTGATCGGGGGGAGCGAGCAGTACTTC	CASSLIGGSEQYF
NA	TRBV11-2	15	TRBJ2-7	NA	TGTGCCAGCAGCTTAGAGAACGGCGTGACCTACGAGCAGTACTTC	CASSLENGVTYEQYF
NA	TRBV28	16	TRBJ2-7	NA	TGTGCCAGCAGTTCCCAGAGGGCCGGAAGCTTCTACGAGCAGTACTTC	CASSSQRAGSFYEQYF
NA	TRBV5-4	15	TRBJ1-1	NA	TGTGCCAGCAGCTTGATCCAGGGGTATGACACTGAAGCTTTCTTT	CASSLIQGYDTEAFF
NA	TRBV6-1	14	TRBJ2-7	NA	TGTGCCAGCAGTGAGGGGACGTCCTCCTACGAGCAGTACTTC	CASSEGTSSYEQYF
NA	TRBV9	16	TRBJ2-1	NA	TGTGCCAGCAGCGTCGGGTCAGGGTCCTCCTACAATGAGCAGTTCTTC	CASSVGSGSSYNEQFF
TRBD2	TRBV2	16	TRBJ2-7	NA	TGTGCCAGCAGAGCCGGGACTAGCGGGGTATTCTACGAGCAGTACTTC	CASRAGTSGVFYEQYF
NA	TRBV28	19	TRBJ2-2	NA	TGTGCCAGCAGTTTCCTCCGGGACTTTATCGCCTCGAACACCGGGGAGCTGTTTTTT	CASSFLRDFIASNTGELFF
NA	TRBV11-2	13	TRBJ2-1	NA	TGTGCCAGCAGCTTAGGGTTATGGAATGAGCAGTTCTTC	CASSLGLWNEQFF
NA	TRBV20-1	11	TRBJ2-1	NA	TGCAGTGCTAGAAAGGGGGGTGAGCAGTTCTTC	CSARKGGEQFF
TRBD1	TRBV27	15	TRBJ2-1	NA	TGTGCCAGCAGTCCCCAGCCAGGGGGCCACAATGAGCAGTTCTTC	CASSPQPGGHNEQFF
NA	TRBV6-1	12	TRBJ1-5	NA	TGTGCCAGCAGAACCGGGGATCAGCCCCAGCATTTT	CASRTGDQPQHF
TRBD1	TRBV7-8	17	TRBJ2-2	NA	TGTGCCAGCAGCTTATTTCGGCGGCAGGGGGACACCGGGGAGCTGTTTTTT	CASSLFRRQGDTGELFF
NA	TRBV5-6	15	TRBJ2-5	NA	TGTGCCAGCAGCTTGAAGTGGCCGTACCAAGAGACCCAGTACTTC	CASSLKWPYQETQYF
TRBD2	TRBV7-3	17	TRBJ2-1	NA	TGTGCCAGCAGCTTAGGGACTAGCGGGAGGGCGTTGAATGAGCAGTTCTTC	CASSLGTSGRALNEQFF
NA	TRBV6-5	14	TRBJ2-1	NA	TGTGCCAGCAGTTACCTGGAGGGGGGCAATGAGCAGTTCTTC	CASSYLEGGNEQFF
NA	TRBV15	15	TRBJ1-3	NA	TGTGCCACCAGCCACTCGAGGGGAATTAGGAACACCATATATTTT	CATSHSRGIRNTIYF
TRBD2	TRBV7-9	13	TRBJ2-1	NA	TGTGCCAGCCCCGCCCCGGGGGGGAATGAGCAGTTCTTC	CASPAPGGNEQFF
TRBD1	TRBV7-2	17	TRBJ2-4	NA	TGTGCCAGCAGCGACCCCTGGACAGGGGGTGCTGGAAACATTCAGTACTTC	CASSDPWTGGAGNIQYF
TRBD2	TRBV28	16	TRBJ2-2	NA	TGTGCCAGCAGCCCAGCGGGGGGCATAGGTCGCGGGGAGCTGTTTTTT	CASSPAGGIGRGELFF
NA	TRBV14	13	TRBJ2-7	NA	TGTGCCAGCAGCCAACTATCGCGGGACGAGCAGTACTTC	CASSQLSRDEQYF
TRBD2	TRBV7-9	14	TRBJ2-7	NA	TGTGCCAGCAGCTTAACTAGCGGCCCCTACGAGCAGTACTTC	CASSLTSGPYEQYF
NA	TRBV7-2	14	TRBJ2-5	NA	TGTGCCAGCAGCCCCAGGGTCCGGGAAGAGACCCAGTACTTC	CASSPRVREETQYF
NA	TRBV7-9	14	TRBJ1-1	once	TGTGCCAGCAGTCAGTCGTTTATGAACACTGAAGCTTTCTTT	CASSQSFMNTEAFF
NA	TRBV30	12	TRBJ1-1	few	TGTGCCTGGAGAGTGTGGAACACTGAAGCTTTCTTT	CAWRVWNTEAFF
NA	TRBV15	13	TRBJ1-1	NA	TGTGCCACCAGCGGAAACATGAACACTGAAGCTTTCTTT	CATSGNMNTEAFF
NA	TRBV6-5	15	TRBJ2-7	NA	TGTGCCAGCAGTTACTTCGCCGGAGGGGGCTACGAGCAGTACTTC	CASSYFAGGGYEQYF
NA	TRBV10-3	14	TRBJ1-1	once	TGTGCCATCAGTGAGTCGAGTCGGAACACTGAAGCTTTCTTT	CAISESSRNTEAFF
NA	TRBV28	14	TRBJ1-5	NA	TGTGCCAGCAGTTTCCCAGAGAGCAATCAGCCCCAGCATTTT	CASSFPESNQPQHF
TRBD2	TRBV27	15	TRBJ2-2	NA	TGTGCCAGCAGCTTCGGGACTATTAACACCGGGGAGCTGTTTTTT	CASSFGTINTGELFF
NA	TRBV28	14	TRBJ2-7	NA	TGTGCCAGCAGTTTAATTCAGGCAGGGGACGAGCAGTACTTC	CASSLIQAGDEQYF
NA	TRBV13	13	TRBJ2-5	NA	TGTGCCAGCGCACCAGGGCGGGAAGAGACCCAGTACTTC	CASAPGREETQYF
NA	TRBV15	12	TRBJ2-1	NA	TGTGCCACCCGGACCCTTAGAAACGAGCAGTTCTTC	CATRTLRNEQFF
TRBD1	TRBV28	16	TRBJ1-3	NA	TGTGCCAGCAGTCCACCGGACAGGGGATATGGAAACACCATATATTTT	CASSPPDRGYGNTIYF
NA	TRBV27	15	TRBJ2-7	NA	TGTGCCAGCAGGGGATCAAGGGTGGAGGCCTACGAGCAGTACTTC	CASRGSRVEAYEQYF
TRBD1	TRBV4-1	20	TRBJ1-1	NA	TGCGCCAGCAGCCACAAAACTGACTCACCAGGGGGTATCGAGGACACTGAAGCTTTCTTT	CASSHKTDSPGGIEDTEAFF
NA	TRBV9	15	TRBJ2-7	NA	TGTGCCAGCAGCGCCTATCCCGGGACCTTCTACGAGCAGTACTTC	CASSAYPGTFYEQYF
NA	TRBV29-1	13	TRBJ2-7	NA	TGCAGCGTTGCAAGTCCTAGCTCCTACGAGCAGTACTTC	CSVASPSSYEQYF
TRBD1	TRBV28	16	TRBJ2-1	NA	TGTGCCAGCAGCTCGATGACCGGGACAGGAGGTTATGAGCAGTTCTTC	CASSSMTGTGGYEQFF
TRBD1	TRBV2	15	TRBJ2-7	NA	TGTGCCAGCAGTGAAGGACCAGGGGGAACCTACGAGCAGTACTTC	CASSEGPGGTYEQYF
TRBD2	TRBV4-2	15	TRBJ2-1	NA	TGTGCCAGCAGCCTCCCGGGGGAGGGCCGAGTTGAGCAGTTCTTC	CASSLPGEGRVEQFF
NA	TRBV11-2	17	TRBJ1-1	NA	TGTGCCAGCAGCTCCCAGGTTATAGGGCGGACGAACACTGAAGCTTTCTTT	CASSSQVIGRTNTEAFF
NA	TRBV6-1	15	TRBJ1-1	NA	TGTGCCACCGGGGGGGCAGGGAGAATGAACACTGAAGCTTTCTTT	CATGGAGRMNTEAFF
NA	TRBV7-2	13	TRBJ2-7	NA	TGTGCCAGCACTGGAGTAGGCCCCTACGAGCAGTACTTC	CASTGVGPYEQYF
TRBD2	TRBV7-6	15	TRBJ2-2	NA	TGTGCCACCGGGACTAGCGGGAGGGGGACCGGGGAGCTGTTTTTT	CATGTSGRGTGELFF
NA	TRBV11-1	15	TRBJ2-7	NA	TGTGCCAGCAGCTCAGCGGACAGAGGACCCTACGAGCAGTACTTC	CASSSADRGPYEQYF
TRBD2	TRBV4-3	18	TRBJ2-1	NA	TGCGCCAGCAGCCAAGTGATACTAGCGGGAGGACCGCCGGGTGAGCAGTTCTTC	CASSQVILAGGPPGEQFF
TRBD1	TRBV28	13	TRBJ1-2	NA	TGTGCCAGCAGTTTAGACAGGGCGCGGGGCTACACCTTC	CASSLDRARGYTF
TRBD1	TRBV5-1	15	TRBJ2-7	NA	TGCGCCAGCAGGGGTGGGACAGGGACCAACTACGAGCAGTACTTC	CASRGGTGTNYEQYF
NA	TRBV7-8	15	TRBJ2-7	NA	TGTGCCAGCAGCACCCTCCTGTCATACTCCTACGAGCAGTACTTC	CASSTLLSYSYEQYF
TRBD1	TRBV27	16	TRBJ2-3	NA	TGTGCCAGCAGTTTATCGAAGAGACAGGGTATGGATACGCAGTATTTT	CASSLSKRQGMDTQYF
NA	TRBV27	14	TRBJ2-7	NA	TGTGCCAGCAGTTTATCGCCCCCTAGCGCCGAGCAGTACTTC	CASSLSPPSAEQYF